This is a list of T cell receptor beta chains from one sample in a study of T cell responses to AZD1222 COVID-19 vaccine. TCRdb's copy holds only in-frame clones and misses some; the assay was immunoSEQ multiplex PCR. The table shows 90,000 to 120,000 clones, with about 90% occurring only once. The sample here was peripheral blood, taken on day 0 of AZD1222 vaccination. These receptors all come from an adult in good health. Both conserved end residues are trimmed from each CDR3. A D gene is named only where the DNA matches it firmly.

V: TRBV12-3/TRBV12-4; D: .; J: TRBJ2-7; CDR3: ASSKTGYEQY
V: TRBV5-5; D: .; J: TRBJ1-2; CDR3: ASSLVVGADYGYT
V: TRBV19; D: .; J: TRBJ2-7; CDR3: ASSYRGLEYEQY
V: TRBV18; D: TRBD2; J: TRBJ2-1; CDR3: ASSEPSGNEQF
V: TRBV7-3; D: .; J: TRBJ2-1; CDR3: ASSLRGSYNEQF
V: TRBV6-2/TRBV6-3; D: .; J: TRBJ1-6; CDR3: ASSYSTAWALH
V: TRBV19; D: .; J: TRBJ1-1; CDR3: ASSINQNTEAF
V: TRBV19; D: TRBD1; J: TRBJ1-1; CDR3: ASKMGTANTEAF
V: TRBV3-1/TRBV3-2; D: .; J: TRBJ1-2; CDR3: ASRDQGGGGYT
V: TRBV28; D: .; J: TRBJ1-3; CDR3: ASSSLGGTIY
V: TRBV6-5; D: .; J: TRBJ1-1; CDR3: ASSTRGRRNTEAF
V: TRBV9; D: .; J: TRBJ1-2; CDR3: ASSVGLEGSYGYT
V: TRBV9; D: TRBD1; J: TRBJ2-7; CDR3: ASSVGTGTGQY
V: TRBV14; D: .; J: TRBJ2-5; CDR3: ASSRQRDGTQY
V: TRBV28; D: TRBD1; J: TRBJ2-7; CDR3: ASSLSPTGGTYEQY
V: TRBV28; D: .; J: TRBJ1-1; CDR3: ASSLPAAGKAEAF
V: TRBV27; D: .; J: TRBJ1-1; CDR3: ASSPWTLNTEAF
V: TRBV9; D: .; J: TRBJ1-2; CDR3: ASSVDDSNYGYT